The source of this T cell receptor (beta chain) is a study of blood T cell repertoires in COVID-19. J gave up 1 base and V 7 bases, and 18 bases lay outside the gene matches. The CDR3 has 20 amino acids. CDR1 and CDR2 from the germline V gene are MDHEN and SYDVKM. Using immunoSEQ multiplex PCR, the repertoire was profiled, and TCRdb retains in-frame clones only, with some absent. This table has 20,000 or so clones, almost 85% appearing once. Material: peripheral blood. The receptor was derived from a man older than 75 with acute or convalescent COVID-19. The chain combines TRBV28 with TRBJ2-6; 8 bases match TRBD1. The CDR3 coding sequence is TGTGCCAGCACCTCGAAACAGGGGGGTCCCCTGGGGTCTGGGGCCAACGTCCTGACTTTC. Residues: CASTSKQGGPLGSGANVLTF.